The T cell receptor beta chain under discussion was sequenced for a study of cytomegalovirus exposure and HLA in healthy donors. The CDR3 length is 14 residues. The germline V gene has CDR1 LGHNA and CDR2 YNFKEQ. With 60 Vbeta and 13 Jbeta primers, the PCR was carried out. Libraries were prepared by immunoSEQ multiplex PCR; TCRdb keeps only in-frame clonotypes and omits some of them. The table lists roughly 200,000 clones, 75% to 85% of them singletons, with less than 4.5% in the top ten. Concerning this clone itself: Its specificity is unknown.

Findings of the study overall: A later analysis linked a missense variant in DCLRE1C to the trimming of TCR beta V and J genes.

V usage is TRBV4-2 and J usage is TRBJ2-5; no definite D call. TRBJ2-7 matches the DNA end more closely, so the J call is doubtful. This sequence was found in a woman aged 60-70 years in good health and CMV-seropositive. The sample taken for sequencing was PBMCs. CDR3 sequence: CASSQDRRSYEQYF. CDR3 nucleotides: TGTGCCAGCAGCCAAGATCGTCGGTCTTACGAGCAGTACTTC.